This is a list of T cell receptor beta chains from one sample in a study of shared clonotypes between healthy human individuals. The repertoire was sequenced with immunoSEQ multiplex PCR; TCRdb's copy has only in-frame clones and lacks some. The sample shows approximately 740,000 clones, over 65% of them seen only once. Input material: memory CD4+ T cells sorted from blood. The receptors here all came from a woman aged 25 to 45 in good health. Each CDR3 is given with its conserved first and last residue. The D gene is left open where the match is weak. Rows may omit the clone size; those that give it use once, few, many or a size class.

j_call d_call v_call clone_size cdr3_nt cdr3_aa
TRBJ2-1 . TRBV2 once TGTGCCAGCAGTGAACAGCAGCGCTCCTACAATGAGCAGTTCTTC CASSEQQRSYNEQFF
TRBJ2-7 . TRBV2 . TGTGCCAGCAGTGATATAGACGGCGACTCCTACGAGCAGTACTTC CASSDIDGDSYEQYF
TRBJ2-2 TRBD2 TRBV4-2 . TGTGCCAGCGAAAAATTAGCGGGAGCCACCGGGGAGCTGTTTTTT CASEKLAGATGELFF
TRBJ1-1 TRBD1 TRBV7-8 . TGTGCCAGCAGCTTACGGGACAGGGGGTTGGGCACTGAAGCTTTCTTT CASSLRDRGLGTEAFF
TRBJ2-2 . TRBV18 . TGTGCCAGCTCACCAGACGTGGGGGCGCACACCGGGGAGCTGTTTTTT CASSPDVGAHTGELFF
TRBJ2-7 TRBD2 TRBV5-6 . TGTGCCAGCAGCAGGATGAGTAGCGGGAGGTCCGGGTACGAGCAGTACTTC CASSRMSSGRSGYEQYF
TRBJ1-2 . TRBV29-1 . TGCAGCGCCATGACAGATCCTAACTATGGCTACACCTTC CSAMTDPNYGYTF
TRBJ2-3 TRBD2 TRBV6-6 few TGTGCCAGCACCAAAGGTGGGGGACTAGCGCTCGATACGCAGTATTTT CASTKGGGLALDTQYF
TRBJ1-1 . TRBV19 few TGTGCCAGTAGTATCCGGGGGAACACTGAAGCTTTCTTT CASSIRGNTEAFF
TRBJ2-7 . TRBV5-1 . TGCGCCAGCAGCTTGTCGAATTTATCGGGGGAGCAGTACTTC CASSLSNLSGEQYF
TRBJ2-5 . TRBV14 . TGTGCCAGCAGCCACGGCCAGACCCAGTACTTC CASSHGQTQYF
TRBJ2-7 . TRBV5-6 . TGTGCCAGCAGCTTGGGCGGGAACACCTACGAGCAGTACTTC CASSLGGNTYEQYF
TRBJ1-1 . TRBV19 . TGTGCCAGTAGTATGGGGATAAACACTGAAGCTTTCTTT CASSMGINTEAFF
TRBJ1-1 TRBD1 TRBV7-9 . TGTGCCAGCAGCCGGAGACAGGGTCGGAGGGACATGAACACTGAAGCTTTCTTT CASSRRQGRRDMNTEAFF
TRBJ2-2 . TRBV2 . TGTGCCAGCAGTCCACAGGGGAACACCGGGGAGCTGTTTTTT CASSPQGNTGELFF
TRBJ1-3 TRBD1 TRBV19 . TGTGCCAGTAGTATCGGGACAGGGCCTGGAAACACCATATATTTT CASSIGTGPGNTIYF
TRBJ2-3 . TRBV27 . TGTGCCAGCGGGGTCGGCGGAAGGTTAGGAGATACGCAGTATTTT CASGVGGRLGDTQYF
TRBJ2-5 . TRBV30 . TGTGCCTGGAGTGATCAGTCCTTCCAAGAGACCCAGTACTTC CAWSDQSFQETQYF
TRBJ1-2 TRBD1 TRBV27 . TGTGCCAGCAGCTTCCTCGGGGACAGGGGTGGCTACACCTTC CASSFLGDRGGYTF
TRBJ2-2 . TRBV6-6 . TGTGCCACCACGAATCGGGGTAGCACCGGGGAGCTGTTTTTT CATTNRGSTGELFF
TRBJ1-3 . TRBV5-5 . TGTGCCAGCAGCTGGGAGTTTAAGGCTGGAAACACCATATATTTT CASSWEFKAGNTIYF
TRBJ1-5 . TRBV12-2 . TGTGCAAGTCGCTTAGTCTTTCGCGGGTATTGTCCCCAGCATTTT CASRLVFRGYCPQHF
TRBJ2-2 . TRBV5-4 . TGTGCCAGCAGCTTGGCCGGGCAGCTCTTGGGGGAGCTGTTTTTT CASSLAGQLLGELFF
TRBJ2-3 . TRBV5-1 . TGCGCCAGCAACACGTTCCAGGGGTTCGATACGCAGTATTTT CASNTFQGFDTQYF
TRBJ2-1 . TRBV5-1 . TGCGCCAGCAGCCCTAGTAGCGACAATGAGCAGTTCTTC CASSPSSDNEQFF
TRBJ1-1 . TRBV27 few TGTGCCAGCAGAGTCTTCGGGGGCACTGAAGCTTTCTTT CASRVFGGTEAFF
TRBJ2-3 TRBD2 TRBV6-6 . TGTGCCAGCAGTACTAGCGGGATGCCTACGCAGTATTTT CASSTSGMPTQYF
TRBJ1-2 . TRBV19 . TGTGCCAGTACCCCAGGGGTCGAAAACTATGGCTACACCTTC CASTPGVENYGYTF
TRBJ2-3 TRBD2 TRBV6-1 . TGTGCCAGCAGTGAAAAGGCGGGAGTAGGAGATACGCAGTATTTT CASSEKAGVGDTQYF
TRBJ2-1 TRBD2 TRBV5-4 . TGTGCCAGCAGCTCTGGAGGGGGGACTAGCGGGAGGGTTACAATGAGGGAGCAGTTCTTC CASSSGGGTSGRVTMREQFF
TRBJ2-5 TRBD2 TRBV6-6 . TGTGCCAGCAGTTACGGGGGGGACCAAGAGACCCAGTACTTC CASSYGGDQETQYF
TRBJ2-5 TRBD1 TRBV27 . TGTGCCAGCAGTCTATGGACAGGGGGCACGGAGACCCAGTACTTC CASSLWTGGTETQYF